Shown below are 23 T cell receptor beta chains from a single sample sequenced in a study of T cell responses to AZD1222 COVID-19 vaccine. The assay was immunoSEQ multiplex PCR, and TCRdb's table has in-frame clones only and misses some. The sample carries about 120,000 clones, more than 75% recorded once. Sequencing was performed on peripheral blood, taken on day 0 of AZD1222 vaccination. These receptors all come from an adult in good health.

Here the CDR3 reads CASSWGGETQYF. The CDR3 bases are TGTGCCAGCAGCTGGGGGGGAGAGACCCAGTACTTC. The chain combines TRBV7-8 with TRBJ2-5, with TRBD2 identical over 7 bases. Germline trimming cut 4 bases from V and 4 bases from J; bases unmatched to any gene: 0. The CDR3 sequence is 12 residues long. Germline V lookup: CDR1 SGHVS, CDR2 FQNEAQ.

This clone was counted a few times. CDR3 loop: CASSLLQGLVLRNTIYF. DNA for the CDR3: TGTGCCAGCAGTTTACTACAGGGACTTGTCTTGAGAAACACCATATATTTT. The chain couples TRBV28 to TRBJ1-3; D perhaps matches TRBD1 (6 bases). Germline V gene data show CDR1 as MDHEN and CDR2 as SYDVKM. This CDR3 has 17 amino acids. Trimming stripped 2 bases from V and 5 bases from J, with 19 bases between.

V gene TRBV7-2 combines with J gene TRBJ1-3; TRBD1 matches 7 bases. CDR1 SGHTA and CDR2 FQGNSA come from the germline V gene. The CDR3 length is 16 residues. Trimming removed 2 bases from V and 4 bases from J; junction bases left unmatched: 8. The DNA of the CDR3 is TGTGCCAGCAGCTTACTCCTGGACAGGATCGGAAACACCATATATTTT. Amino acids: CASSLLLDRIGNTIYF.

The gene calls are TRBV29-1 and TRBJ2-1; perhaps D is TRBD1 or TRBD2 (5 bases each). Trimming removed 6 bases at V and 6 bases at J, with 18 bases between. Per germline, CDR1 SQVTM and CDR2 ANQGSEA. This CDR3 comprises 14 residues. The CDR3 coding sequence is TGCAGCGTCCATAACCGGGACGGTCCCAATGAGCAGTTCTTC. It specifies CSVHNRDGPNEQFF.

The chain is built from TRBV11-2 and TRBJ2-7, with a possible D match to TRBD1 (5 bases). Trimming stripped 5 bases from V and 2 bases from J, with 16 bases between. There are 15 residues in the CDR3. Germline loops: CDR1 SGHAT, CDR2 FQNNGV. The CDR3, as DNA: TGTGCCAGCAGCCAGATCTCCCAGGGAACCTACGAGCAGTACTTC. Protein: CASSQISQGTYEQYF.

This rearrangement joins TRBV28 to TRBJ1-5; tentatively, D is TRBD1 (6 bases). The CDR3 is 12 residues long. V dropped 6 bases and J dropped 7 bases, with 10 bases sitting between them. Germline CDR1 and CDR2: MDHEN and SYDVKM. CDR3 residues: CASSSQGQPQHF. In nucleotides, the CDR3 is TGTGCCAGCAGCTCCCAGGGGCAGCCCCAGCATTTT.

This sequence joins TRBV30 and TRBJ2-1, with 11 positions matching TRBD2. The CDR3 is 18 residues long. CDR1 and CDR2 (germline): GTSNPN, SVGIG (reference sequence). V was clipped by 1 base and J by 0 bases; unmatched bases: 8. CDR3 region: CAWSGLAGPISSYNEQFF. The CDR3 bases are TGTGCCTGGAGTGGACTAGCGGGACCCATTAGCTCCTACAATGAGCAGTTCTTC. The variable domain in full, completed from reference TRBV30 and TRBJ2-1, reads SQTIHQWPATLVQPVGSPLSLECTVEGTSNPNLYWYRQAAGRGLQLLFYSVGIGQISSEVPQNLSASRPQDRQFILSSKKLLLSDSGFYLCAWSGLAGPISSYNEQFFGPGTRLTVL.

CDR3 region: CASSQDIRESGGYTF. DNA of the CDR3: TGTGCCAGCAGCCAAGATATCAGGGAATCCGGTGGCTACACCTTC. The chain recombines TRBV4-2 with TRBJ1-2; perhaps TRBD1 as D (5 bases). This CDR3 contains 15 residues. The V end lost 0 bases, the J end lost 7 bases, and 15 bases lay between the germline ends. Germline V gene data show CDR1 as LGHNA and CDR2 as YNFKEQ.

This clone was seen many times. This chain links TRBV27 with TRBJ2-7; 9 nucleotides align to TRBD1. The CDR3 has 17 residues. V lost 4 bases, J lost 5 bases, and 15 bases stayed unmatched. CDR1 MNHEY and CDR2 SMNVEV come from the germline V gene (reference sequence). CDR3 nucleotides: TGTGCCAGCAGTTCAACCACGGGACAGGGAGTTCCCCACGAGCAGTACTTC. Translating it yields CASSSTTGQGVPHEQYF.

V gene TRBV6-5 combines with J gene TRBJ1-3, with 8 bases identical to TRBD1. The CDR3 length is 14 residues. Germline CDR1 reads MNHEY; CDR2 reads SVGAGI. V lost 6 bases, J lost 1 base, and 2 bases stayed unmatched. CDR3 in DNA: TGTGCCAGCAGAACAGGGGGTTCTGGAAACACCATATATTTT. Amino acid sequence: CASRTGGSGNTIYF.

V usage is TRBV6-1 and J usage is TRBJ2-2; 13 nucleotides align to TRBD2. The CDR3 runs to 19 residues. V shed 5 bases and J 0 bases; nucleotides not matched to a gene: 9. Germline-derived CDR1 and CDR2 are MNHNS and SASEGT. Here the CDR3 DNA reads TGTGCCAGCAGTAAAGAACCGGGACTAGCGGGATCGAACACCGGGGAGCTGTTTTTT. This translates into CASSKEPGLAGSNTGELFF.

The V call is TRBV7-9, the J call TRBJ1-6, with no clear D. The ends were cut back, 1 base at V and 8 bases at J, with 6 bases in the middle. The CDR3 runs 13 residues. Germline assignment: CDR1 SEHNR and CDR2 FQNEAQ (reference sequence). CDR3 sequence: CASSLDADSPLHF. The CDR3 DNA follows: TGTGCCAGCAGCTTAGACGCTGATTCACCCCTCCACTTT.

This clone showed up just once. This sample includes further DNA sequences coding for the same CDR3. This rearrangement joins TRBV30 to TRBJ1-5; D gene uncertain. The CDR3 is made up of 13 amino acids. Trimming removed 2 bases from V and 0 bases from J, with 5 bases in between. Germline CDR1 reads GTSNPN; CDR2 reads SVGIG (reference sequence). The CDR3 nucleotides read TGTGCCTGGAGTCGAGATAGCAATCAGCCCCAGCATTTT. This encodes CAWSRDSNQPQHF.

This chain uses TRBV7-2 with TRBJ2-3; D perhaps matches TRBD1 (5 bases). The CDR3 has 16 residues. In germline, CDR1 is SGHTA, CDR2 FQGNSA. The germline V and J ends were trimmed by 5 bases and 0 bases, with 15 bases remaining between them. CDR3 sequence: CASSPQGVSSTDTQYF. The CDR3 nucleotides read TGTGCCAGCAGCCCACAAGGGGTTTCTAGCACAGATACGCAGTATTTT.

The V call is TRBV28, the J call TRBJ2-7, with D possibly TRBD1 on 5 matching bases. V was trimmed by 7 bases and J by 3 bases, leaving 16 bases between them. The germline gives CDR1 MDHEN, CDR2 SYDVKM. The CDR3 runs to 14 residues. Written as DNA, the CDR3 is TGTGCCAGCAAAAGGACCCAGGGCCGCTACGAGCAGTACTTC. Protein sequence: CASKRTQGRYEQYF.

The chain has TRBV12-2 and TRBJ2-7; the table's D call TRBD2 went unverified against the DNA. TRBV12-2 represents a pseudogene. The CDR3 contains 17 residues. CDR3 nucleotide sequence: TGTGCAAGTCGCGTCCCGACCACCACTAGCGGTCCTGACGAGCAGTACTTC. It encodes CASRVPTTTSGPDEQYF.

The V gene is TRBV18, the J gene TRBJ1-1; D might be TRBD1 (5 bases). The ends were cut back, 2 bases at V and 6 bases at J, with 19 bases in the middle. Germline CDR1 and CDR2: KGHSH and LQKENI. CDR3 length equals 16 residues. As DNA, the CDR3 is TGTGCCAGCTCACCAGGGGGTCTGAGGATGGGGTCTGAAGCTTTCTTT. It translates to CASSPGGLRMGSEAFF. Filled out from reference TRBV18 and TRBJ1-1, the complete variable domain reads NAGVMQNPRHLVRRRGQEARLRCSPMKGHSHVYWYRQLPEEGLKFMVYLQKENIIDESGMPKERFSAEFPKEGPSILRIQQVVRGDSAAYFCASSPGGLRMGSEAFFGQGTRLTVV.

This chain joins TRBV19 and TRBJ2-7, with 7 nucleotides matching TRBD1. This CDR3 contains 15 residues. V shed 6 bases, J shed 0 bases, and the junction held 8 bases outside the gene matches. Germline CDR1 LNHDA, CDR2 SQIVND (reference sequence). DNA for the CDR3: TGTGCCAGTAGGCTTCGGACAGGCCTCTCCTACGAGCAGTACTTC. This gives the protein CASRLRTGLSYEQYF. The full variable domain, rest sourced from reference TRBV19 and TRBJ2-7, is DGGITQSPKYLFRKEGQNVTLSCEQNLNHDAMYWYRQDPGQGLRLIYYSQIVNDFQKGDIAEGYSVSREKKESFPLTVTSAQKNPTAFYLCASRLRTGLSYEQYFGPGTRLTVT.

This clone was seen just once. V and J are TRBV5-1 and TRBJ2-3; 16 nucleotides align to TRBD2. The germline CDR1 and CDR2 sequences are SGHRS and YFSETQ. V was clipped by 3 bases and J by 0 bases; unmatched bases: 7. The CDR3 consists of 19 residues. The DNA for the CDR3 is TGCGCCAGCAGCTCGGGACTAGCGGGAGGGATACTTAGCACAGATACGCAGTATTTT. Translating it yields CASSSGLAGGILSTDTQYF. Based on the CDR3 plus reference TRBV5-1 and TRBJ2-3, the full variable domain is KAGVTQTPRYLIKTRGQQVTLSCSPISGHRSVSWYQQTPGQGLQFLFEYFSETQRNKGNFPGRFSGRQFSNSRSEMNVSTLELGDSALYLCASSSGLAGGILSTDTQYFGPGTRLTVL.

This clone has just a few counts. This rearrangement joins TRBV7-2 to TRBJ2-7; TRBD2 is a possible D gene (6 bases). The CDR3 runs 14 residues. Trimming left V 2 bases short and J 4 bases short, with 12 bases between. Germline loops: CDR1 SGHTA, CDR2 FQGNSA. CDR3 bases: TGTGCCAGCAGCTTAAAAGGTAGCGGATACGAGCAGTACTTC. Encoded protein: CASSLKGSGYEQYF.

The chain has TRBV28 and TRBJ2-7, with D tentatively TRBD2 (5 bases). Per germline, CDR1 MDHEN and CDR2 SYDVKM. V dropped 6 bases and J dropped 0 bases, with 12 bases sitting between them. The CDR3 contains 14 residues. CDR3 protein: CASSLPGGSYEQYF. CDR3 nucleotide sequence: TGTGCCAGCAGCCTCCCAGGAGGCTCCTACGAGCAGTACTTC.

J is TRBJ2-3 and V is TRBV4-2, with 9 positions matching TRBD2. This CDR3 is built from 18 residues. The V gene's germline CDR1 is LGHNA and CDR2 YNFKEQ. V lost 4 bases, J lost 6 bases, and 17 bases stayed unmatched. CDR3 in amino acids: CASSRMGGTSLRGDTQYF. CDR3 coding DNA: TGTGCCAGCAGCCGAATGGGGGGGACTAGCCTGAGAGGGGATACGCAGTATTTT.

V is TRBV11-3 and J is TRBJ2-1, with 7 bases fitting TRBD1. Unmatched junction bases numbered 4, after V lost 5 bases and J lost 0 bases. CDR3 length: 15 residues. Looked up from germline, CDR1 is SGHNT and CDR2 is YENEEA. The CDR3 sequence is CASSPRGSSYNEQFF. The CDR3 DNA reads as TGTGCCAGCAGCCCCAGGGGGAGCTCCTACAATGAGCAGTTCTTC.